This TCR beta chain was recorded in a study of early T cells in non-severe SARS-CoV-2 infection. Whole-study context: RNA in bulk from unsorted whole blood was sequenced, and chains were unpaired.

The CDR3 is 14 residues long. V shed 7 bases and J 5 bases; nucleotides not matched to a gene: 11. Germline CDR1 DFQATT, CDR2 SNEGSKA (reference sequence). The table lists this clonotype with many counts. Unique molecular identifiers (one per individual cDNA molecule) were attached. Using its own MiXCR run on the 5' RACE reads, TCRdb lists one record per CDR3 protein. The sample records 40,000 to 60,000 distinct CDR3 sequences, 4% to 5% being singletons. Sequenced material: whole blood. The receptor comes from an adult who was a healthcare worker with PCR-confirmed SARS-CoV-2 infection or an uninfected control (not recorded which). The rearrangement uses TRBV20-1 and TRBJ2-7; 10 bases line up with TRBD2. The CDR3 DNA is TGCAGTGTCCCGAGGACTAGCGGAATCCACGAGCAGTACTTC. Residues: CSVPRTSGIHEQYF.